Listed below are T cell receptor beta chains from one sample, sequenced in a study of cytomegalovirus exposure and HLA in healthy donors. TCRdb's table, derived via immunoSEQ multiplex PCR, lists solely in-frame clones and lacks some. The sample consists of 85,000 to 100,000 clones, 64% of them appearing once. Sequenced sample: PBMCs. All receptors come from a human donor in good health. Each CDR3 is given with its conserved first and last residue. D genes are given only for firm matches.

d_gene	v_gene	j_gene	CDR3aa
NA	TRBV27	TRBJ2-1	CASSLFATGDFDEQFF
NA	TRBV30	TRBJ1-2	CAWRLKGDNYGYTF
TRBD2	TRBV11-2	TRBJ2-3	CASSHYRTSGGRTADTQYF
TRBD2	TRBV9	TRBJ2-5	CASSVVSRGGQETQYF
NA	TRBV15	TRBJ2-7	CATSRGTPDYEQYF
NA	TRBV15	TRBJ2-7	CATSRESSRVHEQYF
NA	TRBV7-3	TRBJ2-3	CASSLTPQVTDTQYF
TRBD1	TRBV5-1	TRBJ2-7	CASSPGQGADEQYF
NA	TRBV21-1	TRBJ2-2	CASSNLDLLQDSSYTGELFF
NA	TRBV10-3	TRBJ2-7	CAISESKRATYEQYF
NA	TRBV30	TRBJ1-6	CAWSVHSYNSPLHF
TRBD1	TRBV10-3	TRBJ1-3	CAIGRQGASGNTIYF
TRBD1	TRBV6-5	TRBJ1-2	CASSTGAVYGYTF